What follows are 29 T cell receptor beta chains derived from one specimen sequenced in a study of T cells in Graves' hyperthyroidism and ophthalmopathy. Researchers took RNA transcripts and amplified the TCR beta CDR3 regions from them. Researchers ran a first-round RT-PCR on the TCR CDR3 using the HTBI primer set. TCRdb re-analysed the multiplex PCR reads in MiXCR, keeping a single row per CDR3 protein. The sample records 490,000 or so distinct CDR3 sequences, 15% to 20% being singletons. The sequencing sample was made of blood. The receptors originated from a young woman with Graves' ophthalmopathy.

This clonotype was seen a few times. The chain recombines TRBV19 with TRBJ2-1; 9 nucleotides line up with TRBD2. J gave up 2 bases and V 4 bases, and 3 bases lay outside the gene matches. Looked up from germline, CDR1 is LNHDA and CDR2 is SQIVND (reference sequence). The CDR3 runs to 15 residues. CDR3 protein: CASSRGLAPYNEQFF. The CDR3 nucleotides are TGTGCCAGTAGTAGGGGACTAGCTCCCTACAATGAGCAGTTCTTC. Looking up the rest from reference TRBV19 and TRBJ2-1 gives the full variable domain: DGGITQSPKYLFRKEGQNVTLSCEQNLNHDAMYWYRQDPGQGLRLIYYSQIVNDFQKGDIAEGYSVSREKKESFPLTVTSAQKNPTAFYLCASSRGLAPYNEQFFGPGTRLTVL.

The chain combines TRBV14 with TRBJ2-5; weak D call: TRBD1 (6 bases). CDR1 SGHDN and CDR2 FVKESK come from the germline V gene. Trimming pared 0 bases from V and 5 bases from J, leaving 13 bases between. CDR3 length equals 15 residues. The CDR3 is CASSQDRWQGETQYF. The CDR3 nucleotides read TGTGCCAGCAGCCAAGATCGTTGGCAGGGGGAGACCCAGTACTTC.

This clonotype was seen many times. The J gene is TRBJ2-1, the V gene TRBV2; D is unresolved. The V end was cut by 6 bases, the J end by 8 bases, with 14 bases between. Germline CDR1 reads SNHLY; CDR2 reads FYNNEI. The CDR3 is 13 residues long. CDR3 amino acids: CASSAPIGDEQFF. CDR3 bases: TGTGCCAGCAGCGCGCCGATTGGCGATGAGCAGTTCTTC.

This clonotype was detected only a few times. This chain connects TRBV4-1 to TRBJ2-5; TRBD1 aligns across 11 bases. Germline CDR1 is MGHRA and CDR2 is YSYEKL. V lost 4 bases to trimming and J lost 4 bases; unmatched junction nucleotides: 8. This CDR3 has 16 residues. The CDR3 DNA sequence: TGCGCCAGCAGCCTACTCCGGGACAGGGGGAGAGAGACCCAGTACTTC. Its translation: CASSLLRDRGRETQYF.

V and J are TRBV11-1 and TRBJ2-3; 11 positions match TRBD1. This CDR3 contains 15 residues. The J segment lost 4 bases and the V segment lost 5 bases, leaving 5 bases of the junction unmatched. CDR1 is SGHAT and CDR2 is FQDESV in the germline V gene (reference sequence). In DNA form, the CDR3 reads TGTGCCAGCAGCGCGGGACAGGGGGGCCCAGATACGCAGTATTTT. Its translation is CASSAGQGGPDTQYF. Full variable domain (remainder filled in from reference TRBV11-1 and TRBJ2-3): EAEVAQSPRYKITEKSQAVAFWCDPISGHATLYWYRQILGQGPELLVQFQDESVVDDSQLPKDRFSAERLKGVDSTLKIQPAELGDSAMYLCASSAGQGGPDTQYFGPGTRLTVL.

This chain joins TRBV20-1 and TRBJ2-1; 15 nucleotides match TRBD2. V lost 1 base to trimming and J lost 4 bases; unmatched junction nucleotides: 8. This CDR3 region has 18 residues. CDR1 and CDR2 from the germline V gene are DFQATT and SNEGSKA (reference sequence). The CDR3 DNA follows: TGCAGTGCTAGAGGGACTAGCGGGAGGGCCGAGGATTACAATGAGCAGTTCTTC. Translation: CSARGTSGRAEDYNEQFF.

The chain links TRBV7-2 to TRBJ2-7; 9 bases agree with TRBD2. Germline CDR1 SGHTA, CDR2 FQGNSA. The trim removed 1 base at V and 5 bases at J, leaving 15 bases unmatched. The CDR3 is 18 amino acids. The CDR3 DNA is TGTGCCAGCAGCTTAGGAGGCTTAGTGACTAGCGGATACAACGAGCAGTACTTC. It specifies CASSLGGLVTSGYNEQYF.

This clonotype was seen repeatedly, ten times or more. The CDR3 loop reads CASSSTSTGVGEQFF. The DNA of the CDR3 is TGTGCCAGCAGCTCCACCTCAACAGGGGTGGGTGAGCAGTTCTTC. The rearrangement uses TRBV7-8 and TRBJ2-1; 7 nucleotides align to TRBD1. This CDR3 is built from 15 residues. J was trimmed by 9 bases and V by 4 bases; bases with no gene match: 12. Germline V gives CDR1 SGHVS, CDR2 FQNEAQ.

The sample holds many counts of this clonotype. The chain is built from TRBV7-2 and TRBJ1-3; maybe TRBD1 (6 bases). The V gene's germline CDR1 is SGHTA and CDR2 FQGNSA. V lost 5 bases, J lost 8 bases, and 19 bases lay in between. The CDR3 is made up of 15 amino acids. CDR3 DNA sequence: TGTGCCAGCAGCCACCGGGGTCGGGGGGCTGACACCATATATTTT. Residues: CASSHRGRGADTIYF.

The chain uses TRBV5-6 and TRBJ2-3; D is unresolved. CDR1 is SGHDT, CDR2 YYEEEE, per germline. V shed 4 bases and J shed 5 bases, with 20 bases lying between them. This CDR3 comprises 16 residues. CDR3 in amino acids: CASSPVRTITGDTQYF. CDR3 DNA: TGTGCCAGCAGCCCCGTCCGGACCATTACGGGAGATACGCAGTATTTT.

Concerning this clonotype: A clone one base away is much larger, so this may be a read error. The rearrangement links TRBV28 to TRBJ2-1, with D possibly being TRBD1 (5 bases). This CDR3 region has 15 residues. Germline CDR1 reads MDHEN; CDR2 reads SYDVKM. As DNA, the CDR3 is TGTGTCAGCAGTTTATGGGGCGAGAGTATCGATGAGCAGTTCTTC. It codes for CVSSLWGESIDEQFF.

Points on this clonotype: A much larger clone lies a single base off, so this may be a read error. The chain combines TRBV6-1 with TRBJ2-7, with no clear D. This CDR3 contains 14 residues. Germline CDR1 is MNHNS and CDR2 is SASEGT. V lost 1 base and J 2 bases, leaving 9 bases between the germline ends. The CDR3 is CASSEVRIAYEQYF. CDR3 in DNA: TGTGCCAGCAGTGAAGTTCGGATAGCCTACGAGCAGTACTTC.

This clonotype was seen at least ten times. V is TRBV28 and J is TRBJ1-1; no clear D gene. The V end was cut by 5 bases, the J end by 3 bases, with 7 bases between. The CDR3 length is 12 residues. Germline V lookup: CDR1 MDHEN, CDR2 SYDVKM. The CDR3 sequence is CASSQQYTEAFF. The CDR3 DNA sequence: TGTGCCAGCAGTCAACAATACACTGAAGCTTTCTTT.

This clonotype was picked up a small number of times. The V gene is TRBV10-2, the J gene TRBJ2-3; D is ambiguous. The CDR3 loop spans 12 amino acids. Germline V gene lookup returns CDR1 WSHSY and CDR2 SAAADI. The V gene lost 0 bases and the J gene lost 4 bases, with 2 bases spanning the gap. Written as DNA, the CDR3 is TGCGCCAGCAGTGAGTCGTCAGATACGCAGTATTTT. It specifies CASSESSDTQYF.

In this sample, this clonotype turned up a few times. V is TRBV28 and J is TRBJ1-1; D possibly corresponds to TRBD1 (6 bases). The V end was cut by 5 bases, the J end by 0 bases, with 16 bases between. CDR3 size: 16 residues. Per the germline V gene, CDR1 is MDHEN and CDR2 is SYDVKM. CDR3 sequence reads: CASSPEGVGMNTEAFF. CDR3 coding DNA: TGTGCCAGCAGTCCAGAGGGGGTGGGAATGAACACTGAAGCTTTCTTT.

The chain combines TRBV20-1 with TRBJ1-3, with D tentatively TRBD1 (6 bases). The V gene lost 3 bases and the J gene lost 0 bases, with 9 bases spanning the gap. This CDR3 region has 14 residues. CDR1 is DFQATT, CDR2 SNEGSKA, per germline (reference sequence). CDR3 amino acids: CSASQGSSGNTIYF. CDR3 DNA: TGCAGTGCTAGTCAGGGGAGCTCTGGAAACACCATATATTTT.

This clonotype was counted many times. The J gene is TRBJ1-4, the V gene TRBV20-1, with TRBD1 matching over 10 bases. The junction had 6 bases not matched to a gene; V was cut back by 2 bases and J by 3 bases. The CDR3 has 16 amino acids. Germline CDR1 is DFQATT and CDR2 is SNEGSKA (reference sequence). The CDR3 reads CSARPDRGSANEKLFF. In DNA, the CDR3 is TGCAGTGCTAGACCGGACAGGGGGTCAGCTAATGAAAAACTGTTTTTT.

This clonotype was found many times. The rearrangement joins TRBV28 to TRBJ1-2, with 10 bases aligning to TRBD1. There are 13 residues in the CDR3. The junction had 9 bases not matched to a gene; V was cut back by 10 bases and J by 7 bases. Germline assignment: CDR1 MDHEN and CDR2 SYDVKM. For the CDR3, the DNA is TGTGCCATCACACGACAGGGGGCGCGTGGCTACACCTTC. Its translation is CAITRQGARGYTF.

This clonotype was detected many times. The V gene is TRBV7-2, the J gene TRBJ1-2; no clear D. V dropped 1 base and J dropped 0 bases, with 6 bases sitting between them. Germline lookup yields CDR1 SGHTA and CDR2 FQGNSA. The CDR3 length is 14 residues. The CDR3 DNA reads TGTGCCAGCAGCTTAGGGCAAACTAACTATGGCTACACCTTC. Translating gives CASSLGQTNYGYTF.

The rearrangement uses TRBV5-1 and TRBJ2-2; 10 bases are a match to TRBD1. Germline-derived CDR1 and CDR2 are SGHRS and YFSETQ. V lost 5 bases and J lost 5; bases outside the gene matches: 6. CDR3 length equals 15 residues. The CDR3 DNA follows: TGCGCCAGCAGACCCGACAGGGGGCGGACCGGGGAGCTGTTTTTT. Its protein product is CASRPDRGRTGELFF.

This clonotype was seen at least ten times. The rearrangement uses TRBV7-2 and TRBJ2-1, with D uncertain. This CDR3 comprises 12 residues. Trimming stripped 5 bases from V and 7 bases from J, with 9 bases between. Germline V gene data show CDR1 as SGHTA and CDR2 as FQGNSA. DNA for the CDR3: TGTGCCAGCAGCGCCTTCTCAAATGAGCAGTTCTTC. As protein: CASSAFSNEQFF.

This clonotype was seen at least ten times. The V and J genes are TRBV29-1 and TRBJ2-7; D unresolved. V dropped 0 bases and J dropped 7 bases, with 13 bases sitting between them. Germline values: CDR1 SQVTM, CDR2 ANQGSEA. The CDR3 has 13 residues. The CDR3 bases are TGCAGCGTTGAAGAATTCCCGATGGGGGAGCAGTACTTC. Translating it yields CSVEEFPMGEQYF.

This clonotype was observed a handful of times. This sequence joins TRBV2 and TRBJ1-4, with D maybe TRBD1 (5 bases). The CDR3 extends over 13 amino acids. In germline, CDR1 is SNHLY, CDR2 FYNNEI. V lost 5 bases and J lost 5, with 9 bases in between. CDR3 in amino acids: CASSRDLNEKLFF. The CDR3, as DNA: TGTGCCAGCAGTCGGGACCTCAATGAAAAACTGTTTTTT.

This clonotype was recorded many times. The chain couples TRBV20-1 to TRBJ2-5; no firm D call. The V gene lost 3 bases and the J gene lost 5 bases, with 16 bases spanning the gap. The V gene's germline CDR1 is DFQATT and CDR2 SNEGSKA (reference sequence). The CDR3 length is 14 residues. The CDR3 region is CSASSTRVRETQYF. The CDR3 DNA reads TGCAGTGCTAGTTCCACACGGGTTAGGGAGACCCAGTACTTC.

This clonotype was seen repeatedly, ten times or more. This chain joins TRBV28 and TRBJ2-7, with TRBD2 matching over 7 bases. Trimming removed 5 bases from V and 5 bases from J; junction bases left unmatched: 15. Germline V gene lookup returns CDR1 MDHEN and CDR2 SYDVKM. The CDR3 spans 16 residues. CDR3 DNA sequence: TGTGCCAGCAGTCCTACTCTGGGATTGGGAGGGGACGAGCAGTACTTC. Protein: CASSPTLGLGGDEQYF.

The V and J genes are TRBV12-3 or TRBV12-4 and TRBJ2-1; 14 positions match TRBD2. The J segment lost 11 bases and the V segment lost 10 bases, leaving 4 bases of the junction unmatched. The CDR3 is 12 residues long. This chain's CDR3 is CATGTSGRQQFF. CDR3 sequence (DNA): TGTGCCACCGGGACTAGCGGGAGACAGCAGTTCTTC.

A remark on this clonotype: A much larger clone lies one base from this, so it may be a read error. DNA of the CDR3: TGCGGTGCTCCCGCAAACAGGGGAGATACGCAGTATTTT. This sequence encodes CGAPANRGDTQYF. This sequence joins TRBV20-1 and TRBJ2-3; 7 nucleotides match TRBD1. The CDR3 sequence is 13 residues long. Germline values: CDR1 DFQATT, CDR2 SNEGSKA (reference sequence).

This clonotype was picked up many times. The chain combines TRBV20-1 with TRBJ2-1; D not certain. The length of the CDR3 is 13 residues. Germline V gene lookup returns CDR1 DFQATT and CDR2 SNEGSKA (reference sequence). The V gene lost 5 bases and the J gene lost 6 bases, with 14 bases spanning the gap. For the CDR3, the DNA is TGCAGTGCTTCTCCGAGGAAGCCCAATGAGCAGTTCTTC. It codes for CSASPRKPNEQFF.

This clonotype was observed at least ten times. The V and J genes are TRBV24-1 and TRBJ2-3; possibly TRBD2 for D (6 bases). The germline CDR1 and CDR2 sequences are KGHDR and SFDVKD. The V gene lost 5 bases and the J gene lost 10 bases, with 12 bases spanning the gap. The CDR3 length is 12 residues. Here the CDR3 reads CATSVSGDAQYF. CDR3 DNA sequence: TGTGCCACCAGTGTATCGGGGGATGCGCAGTATTTT.